Listed here are 5 T cell receptor beta chains from one sample, sequenced in a study of early T cells in non-severe SARS-CoV-2 infection. TCRdb redid the calling of the 5' RACE reads with MiXCR, one entry per CDR3 protein. Seen here are 75,000 to 100,000 distinct CDR3 sequences, more than 12% observed once, and the top ten hold 4.5% to 7%. Sequencing was performed on whole blood. All receptors derive from an adult who was a healthcare worker with PCR-confirmed SARS-CoV-2 infection or an uninfected control (not recorded which).

The V gene is TRBV4-1, the J gene TRBJ2-7; 7 bases are a match to TRBD1. From germline, CDR1 is MGHRA and CDR2 YSYEKL. The junction had 5 bases not matched to a gene; V was cut back by 2 bases and J by 1 base. There are 15 residues in the CDR3. The CDR3 sequence: CASSQPRQGSYEQYF. Written as DNA, the CDR3 is TGCGCCAGCAGCCAACCCCGACAGGGATCCTACGAGCAGTACTTC.

A few counts support this clonotype. The chain recombines TRBV6-5 with TRBJ2-2, with D tentatively TRBD2 (5 bases). The V end lost 7 bases, the J end lost 6 bases, and 9 bases lay between the germline ends. The germline V gene encodes CDR1 MNHEY and CDR2 SVGAGI. The CDR3 totals 12 residues. The CDR3 sequence: CASMRVPGELFF. CDR3 bases: TGTGCCAGCATGAGGGTTCCCGGGGAGCTGTTTTTT.

This clonotype turned up a few times. The chain recombines TRBV5-4 with TRBJ1-2; D gene ambiguous. CDR1 is SGHNT and CDR2 is YYREEE in the germline V gene (reference sequence). Trimming shortened V by 5 bases and J by 5 bases, and 22 bases separated the two germline ends. This CDR3 is 16 amino acids long. CDR3 region: CASSRMGSREMYGYTF. As DNA, the CDR3 is TGTGCCAGCAGTCGAATGGGGTCCCGAGAAATGTATGGCTACACCTTC.

This clonotype was detected only a few times. The chain joins TRBV20-1 to TRBJ2-5; D possibly matches TRBD1 or TRBD2 (5 bases each). V lost 0 bases and J 1 base, leaving 9 bases between the germline ends. The germline V gene has CDR1 DFQATT and CDR2 SNEGSKA (reference sequence). The length of the CDR3 is 14 residues. CDR3 region: CSARDGAGQETQYF. The CDR3 coding sequence is TGCAGTGCTAGAGATGGGGCGGGCCAAGAGACCCAGTACTTC.

The genes are TRBV5-1 and TRBJ2-1; perhaps TRBD2 as D (5 bases). Germline V lookup: CDR1 SGHRS, CDR2 YFSETQ. The V gene lost 4 bases and the J gene lost 6 bases, with 11 bases spanning the gap. This CDR3 is built from 13 residues. CDR3 bases: TGCGCCAGCAGCCCCCGGACTGCCAATGAGCAGTTCTTC. Protein product: CASSPRTANEQFF.